The T cell receptor beta chain under discussion was sequenced for a study of T cell responses to AZD1222 COVID-19 vaccine. General study results and limits: Among AZD1222 vaccinees, only 5 to 7 were seropositive at baseline. Vaccine-associated CD4 TCRs spanned spike, dominant at 160-218 and 743-854. Reports say nearly half of spike-specific TCRs go after unmutated variant regions.

The method was immunoSEQ multiplex PCR; TCRdb's version includes in-frame clones alone and lacks a portion of them. The sample lists some 140,000 clones, 88% occurring once. Trimming cost V 6 bases and J 4 bases, with 8 bases left between them. The CDR3 runs to 12 residues. Germline V gene lookup returns CDR1 MNHEY and CDR2 SVGAGI. As concerns this clone: Antigen specificity is unknown.

The V and J genes are TRBV6-5 and TRBJ2-3; the D gene is possibly TRBD2 (5 bases). Specimen: peripheral blood, collected 28 days after the second AZD1222 dose. The TCR was taken from an adult who received the AZD1222 COVID-19 vaccine. Here the CDR3 reads CASSPGADTQYF. DNA for the CDR3: TGTGCCAGCAGCCCCGGGGCAGATACGCAGTATTTT.